Listed here are 14 T cell receptor beta chains from one sample, sequenced in a study of cytomegalovirus exposure and HLA in healthy donors. The PCR contained 60 Vbeta and 13 Jbeta primers. Only in-frame clones appear in the TCRdb table, and some are missing; sequencing was by immunoSEQ multiplex PCR. The sample has some 200,000 clones; about 74% are singletons. The material sequenced was PBMCs. Receptors were obtained from a man aged 35 to 55 in good health and CMV-seronegative.

This clone has only one observation. The rearrangement uses TRBV6-1 and TRBJ1-5; D is unclear. The CDR3 totals 13 residues. V lost 7 bases and J 3 bases, leaving 10 bases between the germline ends. Per germline, CDR1 MNHNS and CDR2 SASEGT. CDR3 residues: CASTGQYNQPQHF. In nucleotides, the CDR3 is TGTGCCAGCACAGGCCAGTACAATCAGCCCCAGCATTTT.

This clone was seen only a few times. The genes are TRBV19 and TRBJ1-1, with unresolved D. CDR3 length: 13 residues. Trimming stripped 8 bases from V and 4 bases from J, with 14 bases between. Per germline, CDR1 LNHDA and CDR2 SQIVND (reference sequence). CDR3 in amino acids: CASSLEDGTEAFF. For the CDR3, the DNA is TGTGCCAGTTCATTAGAGGATGGCACTGAAGCTTTCTTT.

This sequence joins TRBV10-3 and TRBJ2-2; D may be TRBD1 (5 bases). V was pared by 0 bases and J by 4 bases, with 6 bases between. The CDR3 contains 14 residues. Germline values: CDR1 ENHRY, CDR2 SYGVKD. The CDR3 spells CAISESGATGELFF. CDR3 sequence (DNA): TGTGCCATCAGTGAGTCAGGGGCCACCGGGGAGCTGTTTTTT.

The gene calls are TRBV7-9 and TRBJ2-7, with no clear D. This CDR3 contains 15 residues. Germline values: CDR1 SEHNR, CDR2 FQNEAQ (reference sequence). Trimming removed 6 bases at V and 5 bases at J, with 20 bases between. CDR3 in amino acids: CASSPLDWFLNEQYF. CDR3 coding DNA: TGTGCCAGCAGTCCTCTCGACTGGTTTCTGAACGAGCAGTACTTC.

V gene TRBV6-6 combines with J gene TRBJ1-1, with TRBD1 matching 7 bases. There are 13 residues in the CDR3. The germline gives CDR1 MNHNY, CDR2 SVGAGI (reference sequence). V trimming: 6 bases; J trimming: 1 base; junction bases outside the gene matches: 2. Written as DNA, the CDR3 is TGTGCCAGCAGCAGGGGGGAGAACACTGAAGCTTTCTTT. This gives the protein CASSRGENTEAFF.

V usage is TRBV19 and J usage is TRBJ2-1, with D possibly being TRBD2 (6 bases). Germline CDR1 reads LNHDA; CDR2 reads SQIVND (reference sequence). The CDR3 length is 12 residues. The V gene lost 3 bases and the J gene lost 15 bases, with 15 bases spanning the gap. CDR3 coding DNA: TGTGCCAGTAGTATGGGAGGAAGGCTCTTGTTCTTC. Its protein product is CASSMGGRLLFF.

CDR3 region: CASQGTYYEQYF. The CDR3 DNA sequence: TGTGCCAGCCAGGGCACCTACTACGAGCAGTACTTC. This chain joins TRBV6-1 and TRBJ2-7, with D possibly matching TRBD1 (5 bases). CDR3 length: 12 residues. CDR1 and CDR2 from the germline V gene are MNHNS and SASEGT. Trimming shortened V by 8 bases and J by 3 bases, and 11 bases separated the two germline ends.

In DNA form, the CDR3 reads TGTGCCAGCAGTTCATCCGGAGGGACAGTCTACGAGCAGTACTTC. Its protein product is CASSSSGGTVYEQYF. This sequence joins TRBV27 and TRBJ2-7, with a possible D match to TRBD1 (7 bases). The V and J ends lost 4 bases and 3 bases respectively, with 16 bases between them. The CDR3 totals 15 residues. CDR1 and CDR2 (germline): MNHEY, SMNVEV (reference sequence).

The table lists this clone with a count of one. The chain combines TRBV27 with TRBJ1-5; D not resolved. The V and J ends lost 3 bases and 4 bases respectively, with 7 bases between them. The CDR3 runs to 13 residues. CDR1 and CDR2 from the germline V gene are MNHEY and SMNVEV (reference sequence). CDR3 in amino acids: CASSFGGNQPQHF. CDR3 nucleotides: TGTGCCAGCAGTTTTGGCGGGAATCAGCCCCAGCATTTT.

V and J are TRBV4-3 and TRBJ1-2; D is unresolved. The CDR3 sequence is 13 residues long. The germline V and J ends were trimmed by 0 bases and 3 bases, with 5 bases remaining between them. The germline gives CDR1 LGHNA, CDR2 YSLEER. The CDR3 protein is CASSQDRYYGYTF. The CDR3 DNA reads as TGCGCCAGCAGCCAAGACAGGTACTATGGCTACACCTTC.

The CDR3 DNA is TGCGCCAGCAGCTTGGTTCCTTTCGGGAGTCTTGAGGATGAGCAGTTCTTC. Protein product: CASSLVPFGSLEDEQFF. The chain employs TRBV5-1 and TRBJ2-1, with D possibly TRBD2 on 6 matching bases. Trimming removed 0 bases at V and 8 bases at J, with 21 bases between. CDR1 is SGHRS, CDR2 YFSETQ, per germline. The CDR3 spans 17 residues. Full variable domain (outside the CDR3, taken from reference TRBV5-1 and TRBJ2-1): KAGVTQTPRYLIKTRGQQVTLSCSPISGHRSVSWYQQTPGQGLQFLFEYFSETQRNKGNFPGRFSGRQFSNSRSEMNVSTLELGDSALYLCASSLVPFGSLEDEQFFGPGTRLTVL.

This clone has just one count. The chain couples TRBV28 to TRBJ1-1; D unresolved. Trimming left V 5 bases short and J 11 bases short, with 15 bases between. The CDR3 runs to 12 residues. Per germline, CDR1 MDHEN and CDR2 SYDVKM. The CDR3 coding sequence is TGTGCCAGCAGTACCGAGATAAGGAGGGCTTTCTTT. This sequence encodes CASSTEIRRAFF.

The chain is built from TRBV7-3 and TRBJ2-7; 9 nucleotides align to TRBD1. Germline values: CDR1 SGHTA, CDR2 FQGTGA. J gave up 2 bases and V 0 bases, and 5 bases lay outside the gene matches. The CDR3 length is 16 residues. This CDR3 is CASSLTSGQGTYEQYF. CDR3 DNA sequence: TGTGCCAGCAGCTTAACGTCCGGACAGGGGACCTACGAGCAGTACTTC.

This clone occurred once. This rearrangement joins TRBV9 to TRBJ2-3; maybe TRBD2 (5 bases). In germline, CDR1 is SGDLS, CDR2 YYNGEE. This CDR3 contains 17 residues. V dropped 3 bases and J dropped 1 base, with 18 bases sitting between them. CDR3 in DNA: TGTGCCAGCAGCGACCACCTAGCCGAATCGGGCACAGATACGCAGTATTTT. Encoded protein: CASSDHLAESGTDTQYF. The whole variable domain, remainder taken from reference TRBV9 and TRBJ2-3, is DSGVTQTPKHLITATGQRVTLRCSPRSGDLSVYWYQQSLDQGLQFLIQYYNGEERAKGNILERFSAQQFPDLHSELNLSSLELGDSALYFCASSDHLAESGTDTQYFGPGTRLTVL.